Listed below are T cell receptor beta chains from one sample, sequenced in a study of T cell responses to AZD1222 COVID-19 vaccine. Clones were read by immunoSEQ multiplex PCR, and TCRdb kept only the in-frame ones, dropping some. This sample has around 130,000 clones, with about nine tenths found just once. Sequences were derived from peripheral blood, sampled 28 days after the second AZD1222 dose. The receptors stem from an adult who received the AZD1222 COVID-19 vaccine. CDR3s include the opening cysteine and the closing phenylalanine or tryptophan. Fields, in order: D gene, J gene, V gene, clone size, CDR3 protein. A D gene is named only where the DNA matches it firmly. Expanded clones get a size class; other rows say once, few or many, or leave the size out.

>TRBD2|TRBJ2-1|TRBV7-3|-
CASSLSTSGQSNEQFF
>-|TRBJ1-3|TRBV4-2|-
CASSQGSGNTIYF
>TRBD1|TRBJ2-2|TRBV19|-
CASSIGQGAGELFF
>-|TRBJ2-1|TRBV29-1|-
CSVDPHALNRDSYNEQFF
>-|TRBJ2-6|TRBV9|once
CASSPRQWSSGANVLTF
>-|TRBJ1-6|TRBV2|-
CASSSPLGSSYNSPLHF
>-|TRBJ2-7|TRBV5-1|once
CASSLGPVSGEQYF
>-|TRBJ2-7|TRBV18|-
CASSLRDEAYEQYF
>TRBD1|TRBJ1-5|TRBV10-3|few
CAISESGQGEQPQHF
>TRBD1|TRBJ2-1|TRBV5-1|-
CASSLKQGVFYEQFF
>-|TRBJ1-2|TRBV6-5|-
CASSYQGGVYGYTF
>TRBD2|TRBJ2-1|TRBV7-3|-
CASSLRGGTSPDEQFF
>TRBD1|TRBJ1-2|TRBV2|-
CASSIRQGSTF
>-|TRBJ1-6|TRBV2|-
CASSPLTGPSPLHF
>TRBD2|TRBJ2-1|TRBV5-1|-
CASSFPSGGSSSYNEQFF
>-|TRBJ2-7|TRBV9|-
CASSVDGGTYEQYF
>-|TRBJ1-4|TRBV7-2|-
CASSLVGAANEKLFF
>-|TRBJ1-2|TRBV6-1|-
CASSDQLGSGYTF